The sequence of this TCR beta chain was determined in a study of graft-versus-host responses after intestinal transplantation. At the level of the study: Multivisceral, liver-intestinal, or isolated intestinal transplants were performed in recipients. The whole recipient group had anti-thymocyte globulin induction followed by tacrolimus and steroids for three to four years.

Study findings and constraints: Analysis identified GvH clones in recipient marrow, with some appearing first in ileum or blood.

Note on this clone: The antigen remains undetermined.

This CDR3 spans 12 amino acids. V was cut by 8 bases and J by 1 base, with 7 bases left in between. Germline assignment: CDR1 LNHDA and CDR2 SQIVND (reference sequence). The repertoire was sequenced with immunoSEQ multiplex PCR; TCRdb's copy has only in-frame clones and lacks some. The sample records more than 100,000 clones, 90% to 95% being singletons. This clonotype was obtained from a human donor who received an intestinal transplant. Source: unstimulated CD4+ T cells sorted from spleen or lymph node cells, taken before intestinal transplant. The chain is built from TRBV19 and TRBJ2-3, with D tentatively TRBD1 (6 bases). This CDR3 is CASGQRTDTQYF. As DNA, the CDR3 is TGTGCCAGTGGACAGCGCACAGATACGCAGTATTTT. Looking up the rest from reference TRBV19 and TRBJ2-3 gives the full variable domain: DGGITQSPKYLFRKEGQNVTLSCEQNLNHDAMYWYRQDPGQGLRLIYYSQIVNDFQKGDIAEGYSVSREKKESFPLTVTSAQKNPTAFYLCASGQRTDTQYFGPGTRLTVL.